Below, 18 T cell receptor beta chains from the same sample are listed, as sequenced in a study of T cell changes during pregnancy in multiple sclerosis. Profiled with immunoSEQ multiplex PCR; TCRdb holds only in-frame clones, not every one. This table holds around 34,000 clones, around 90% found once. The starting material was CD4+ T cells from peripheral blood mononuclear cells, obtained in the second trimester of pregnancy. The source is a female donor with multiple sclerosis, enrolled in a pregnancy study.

CDR3 sequence (DNA): TGTGCCAGCTCACCACAAGGGGGCGGAGATACGCAGTATTTT. Its translation: CASSPQGGGDTQYF. The rearrangement uses TRBV18 and TRBJ2-3; TRBD1 aligns across 7 bases. Germline-derived CDR1 and CDR2 are KGHSH and LQKENI. CDR3 length: 14 residues. Trimming at V came to 1 base and at J to 5 bases, leaving 3 bases not matched to a gene.

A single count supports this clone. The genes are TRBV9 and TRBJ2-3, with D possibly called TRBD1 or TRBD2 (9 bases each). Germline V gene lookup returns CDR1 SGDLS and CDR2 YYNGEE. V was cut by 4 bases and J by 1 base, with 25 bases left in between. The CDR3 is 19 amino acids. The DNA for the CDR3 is TGTGCCAGCAGCAGGGGACAGGGTAGCGGGAGTCGACGCACAGATACGCAGTATTTT. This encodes CASSRGQGSGSRRTDTQYF.

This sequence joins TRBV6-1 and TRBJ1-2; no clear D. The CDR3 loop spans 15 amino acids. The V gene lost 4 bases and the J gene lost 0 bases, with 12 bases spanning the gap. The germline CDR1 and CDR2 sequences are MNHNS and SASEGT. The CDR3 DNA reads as TGTGCCAGCAGTGCCACAGTCTCCCCTAACTATGGCTACACCTTC. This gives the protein CASSATVSPNYGYTF.

CDR3 in DNA: TGTGCCAGCAGCACCGGGACAGGGACGTTATCCTCCTACGAGCAGTACTTC. Translated: CASSTGTGTLSSYEQYF. The rearrangement uses TRBV7-9 and TRBJ2-7, with 9 bases matching TRBD1. The CDR3 is made up of 17 amino acids. Losses at the gene ends were 5 bases for V and 0 bases for J; bases not matched to a gene: 11. CDR1 SEHNR and CDR2 FQNEAQ come from the germline V gene (reference sequence).

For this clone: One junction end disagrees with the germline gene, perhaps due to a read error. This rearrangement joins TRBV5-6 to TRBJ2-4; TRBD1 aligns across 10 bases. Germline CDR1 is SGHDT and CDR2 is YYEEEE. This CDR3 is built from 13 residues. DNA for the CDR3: TGTGCCAGCAGCTTGGACCGGGACAGGGGCTTGAGCTTC. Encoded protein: CASSLDRDRGLSF.

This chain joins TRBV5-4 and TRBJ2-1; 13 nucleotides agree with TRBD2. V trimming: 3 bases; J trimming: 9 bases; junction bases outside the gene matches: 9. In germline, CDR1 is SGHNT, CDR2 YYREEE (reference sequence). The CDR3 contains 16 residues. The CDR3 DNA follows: TGTGCCAGCAGCTCGGGACTAGCGGGATCCGCAGGTGAGCAGTTCTTC. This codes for CASSSGLAGSAGEQFF.

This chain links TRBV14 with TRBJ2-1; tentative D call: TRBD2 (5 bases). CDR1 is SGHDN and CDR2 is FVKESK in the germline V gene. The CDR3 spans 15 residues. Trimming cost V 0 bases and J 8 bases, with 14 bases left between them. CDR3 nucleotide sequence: TGTGCCAGCAGCCAAGAGAGGCGGGCGGGCCATGAGCAGTTCTTC. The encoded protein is CASSQERRAGHEQFF.

CDR3 DNA sequence: TGTGCCAGCAGTGAATATGGGACAGAAAATGAAAAACTGTTTTTT. Translating gives CASSEYGTENEKLFF. The chain combines TRBV25-1 with TRBJ1-4; 7 bases map to TRBD1. The CDR3 is 15 amino acids. Germline V gene sequence: CDR1 MGHDK, CDR2 SYGVNS. V lost 0 bases to trimming and J lost 5 bases; unmatched junction nucleotides: 3.

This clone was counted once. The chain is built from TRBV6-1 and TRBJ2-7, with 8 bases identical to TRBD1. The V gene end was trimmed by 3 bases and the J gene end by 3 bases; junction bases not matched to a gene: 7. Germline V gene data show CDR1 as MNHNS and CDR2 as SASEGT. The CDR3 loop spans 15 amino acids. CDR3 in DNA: TGTGCCAGCAGTGAGACAGGGGTTTGGAGCTACGAGCAGTACTTC. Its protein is CASSETGVWSYEQYF.

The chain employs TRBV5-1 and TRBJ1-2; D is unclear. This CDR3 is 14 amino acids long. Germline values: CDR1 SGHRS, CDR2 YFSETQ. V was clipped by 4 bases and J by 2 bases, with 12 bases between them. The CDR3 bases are TGCGCCAGCAGCCCTCGTCCCCTAAACTATGGCTACACCTTC. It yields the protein CASSPRPLNYGYTF.

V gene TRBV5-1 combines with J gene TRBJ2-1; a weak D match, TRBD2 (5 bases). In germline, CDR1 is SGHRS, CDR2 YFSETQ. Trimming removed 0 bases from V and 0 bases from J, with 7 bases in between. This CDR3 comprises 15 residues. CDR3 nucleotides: TGCGCCAGCAGCTTGGACGGGGTCTCCTACAATGAGCAGTTCTTC. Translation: CASSLDGVSYNEQFF.

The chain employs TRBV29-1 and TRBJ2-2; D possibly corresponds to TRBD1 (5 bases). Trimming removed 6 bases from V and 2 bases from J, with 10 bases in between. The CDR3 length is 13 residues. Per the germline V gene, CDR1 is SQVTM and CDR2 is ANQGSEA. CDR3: CSVVDSNTGELFF. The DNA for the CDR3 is TGCAGCGTCGTAGACAGCAACACCGGGGAGCTGTTTTTT.

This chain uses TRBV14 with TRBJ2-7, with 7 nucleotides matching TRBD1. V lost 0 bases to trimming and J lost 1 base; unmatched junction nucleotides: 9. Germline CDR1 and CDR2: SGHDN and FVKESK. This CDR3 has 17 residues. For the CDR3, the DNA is TGTGCCAGCAGCCAAGATGGTGGTTGGACAGGATCCTACGAGCAGTACTTC. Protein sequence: CASSQDGGWTGSYEQYF.

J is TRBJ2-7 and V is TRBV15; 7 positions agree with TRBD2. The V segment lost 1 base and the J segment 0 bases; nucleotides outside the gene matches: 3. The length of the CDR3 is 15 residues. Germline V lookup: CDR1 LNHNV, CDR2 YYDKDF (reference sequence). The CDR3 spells CATSRGIAGSYEQYF. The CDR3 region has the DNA TGTGCCACCAGCAGAGGAATAGCGGGCTCCTACGAGCAGTACTTC. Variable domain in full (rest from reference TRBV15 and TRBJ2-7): DAMVIQNPRYQVTQFGKPVTLSCSQTLNHNVMYWYQQKSSQAPKLLFHYYDKDFNNEADTPDNFQSRRPNTSFCFLDIRSPGLGDTAMYLCATSRGIAGSYEQYFGPGTRLTVT.

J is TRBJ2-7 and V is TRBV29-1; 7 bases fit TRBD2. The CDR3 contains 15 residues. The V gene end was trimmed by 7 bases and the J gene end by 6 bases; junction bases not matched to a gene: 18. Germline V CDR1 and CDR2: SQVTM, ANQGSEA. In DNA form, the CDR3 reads TGCAGCGCCGAGGGCAGAGGGACTACCTCTCGCGAGCAGTACTTC. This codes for CSAEGRGTTSREQYF.

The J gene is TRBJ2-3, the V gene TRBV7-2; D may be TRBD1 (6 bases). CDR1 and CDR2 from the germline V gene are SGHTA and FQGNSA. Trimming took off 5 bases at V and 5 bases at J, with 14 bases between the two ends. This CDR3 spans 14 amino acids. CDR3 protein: CASSPDRKRDTQYF. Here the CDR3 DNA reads TGTGCCAGCAGCCCGGACAGAAAACGAGATACGCAGTATTTT.

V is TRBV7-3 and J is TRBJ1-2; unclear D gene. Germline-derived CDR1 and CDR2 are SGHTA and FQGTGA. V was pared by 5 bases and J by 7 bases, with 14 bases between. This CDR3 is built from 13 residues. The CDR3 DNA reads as TGTGCCAGCAGCCCCCCCCCGGTTGGTGGCTACACCTTC. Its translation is CASSPPPVGGYTF.

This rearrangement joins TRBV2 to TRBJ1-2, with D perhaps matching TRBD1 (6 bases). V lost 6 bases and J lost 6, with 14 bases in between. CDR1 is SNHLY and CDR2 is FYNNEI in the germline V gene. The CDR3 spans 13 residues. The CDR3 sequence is CASRNRVRDGYTF. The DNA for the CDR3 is TGTGCCAGCAGGAACAGGGTTCGCGATGGCTACACCTTC.